These T cell receptor beta chains were read from a single sample in a study of T cell repertoires in cytomegalovirus infection. No antigen has been identified for these receptors. One entry per CDR3 protein results from TCRdb running MiXCR on the reads. Of about 110,000 distinct CDR3 sequences listed, 10% are singletons. The sequencing input was PBMCs, sequenced either directly or after in vitro stimulation (not recorded which). The source of these receptors is a human donor in good health (CMV status not recorded). Some clones in this sample may be carry-over from other donors' samples. Both conserved end residues are part of each CDR3. D genes are given only for firm matches. Clone size is shown for a subset of rows, as once, few, many or a class of expanded clone.

>many|TRBD1|TRBV12-3/TRBV12-4|TRBJ2-7
CASSQEGQGGYEQYF
TGTGCCAGCAGTCAAGAAGGACAGGGGGGCTACGAGCAGTACTTC
>many|.|TRBV12-3/TRBV12-4|TRBJ2-3
CASSLGITDTQYF
TGTGCCAGCAGTTTAGGGATCACAGATACGCAGTATTTT
>few|.|TRBV9|TRBJ1-2
CASSGLTEGLDGYTF
TGTGCCAGCAGCGGGCTGACGGAGGGCTTGGATGGCTACACCTTC
>few|.|TRBV25-1|TRBJ2-7
CASSPTESYEQYF
TGTGCCAGCAGCCCGACAGAGTCCTACGAGCAGTACTTC
>few|TRBD1|TRBV7-2|TRBJ1-4
CASSNRGGGEKLFF
TGTGCCAGCAGTAACAGGGGCGGCGGGGAAAAACTGTTTTTT
>few|.|TRBV19|TRBJ2-5
CASSRGQNPQETQYF
TGTGCCAGTAGTCGTGGACAGAATCCCCAAGAGACCCAGTACTTC
>many|.|TRBV12-3/TRBV12-4|TRBJ1-1
CASSLTLITRTNTEAFF
TGTGCCAGCAGTTTAACGCTTATTACCCGAACGAACACTGAAGCTTTCTTT
>many|.|TRBV7-9|TRBJ1-2
CASSPTGRLLGGYTF
TGTGCCAGCAGCCCTACGGGCCGCCTGCTCGGTGGCTACACCTTC
>many|TRBD1|TRBV6-5|TRBJ2-1
CASSYSVQGDIISSYNEQFF
TGTGCCAGCAGTTACTCAGTCCAGGGGGATATAATTAGCTCCTACAATGAGCAGTTCTTC
>many|.|TRBV4-1|TRBJ1-3
CASSLTRGNTIYF
TGCGCCAGCAGCTTAACACGAGGAAACACCATATATTTT
>few|.|TRBV20-1|TRBJ2-3
CSALTLTDTQYF
TGCAGTGCACTGACTCTCACAGATACGCAGTATTTT
>.|.|TRBV7-8|TRBJ1-5
CASSLAGGQAQHF
TGTGCCAGCAGCTTAGCCGGGGGACAAGCCCAGCATTTT
>.|TRBD2|TRBV14|TRBJ2-3
CASSQDLVRLAGGKDTQYF
TGTGCCAGCAGCCAAGATCTTGTTCGTCTAGCGGGAGGGAAAGATACGCAGTATTTT
>many|TRBD1|TRBV7-3|TRBJ2-7
CASSSTGGAGEQYF
TGTGCCAGCAGCTCTACAGGGGGCGCGGGCGAGCAGTACTTC
>once|.|TRBV7-9|TRBJ1-1
CASSPSGGVTEAFF
TGTGCCAGCAGCCCTTCTGGGGGCGTGACTGAAGCTTTCTTT
>.|.|TRBV7-6|TRBJ1-5
CASSLQSGGGQPQHF
TGTGCCAGCAGCTTACAATCGGGGGGGGGTCAGCCCCAGCATTTT
>.|TRBD2|TRBV27|TRBJ2-1
CASSVLAGGLEQFF
TGTGCCAGCAGTGTACTAGCGGGAGGGCTTGAGCAGTTCTTC
>.|.|TRBV20-1|TRBJ1-2
CSARGIQKPAIGYTF
TGCAGTGCTAGGGGGATTCAGAAACCCGCTATTGGCTACACCTTC
>many|.|TRBV7-2|TRBJ2-5
CASSLRQLQETQYF
TGTGCCAGCAGCCTTAGACAGCTCCAAGAGACCCAGTACTTC
>.|.|TRBV7-3|TRBJ2-3
CASSPGFETDTQYF
TGTGCCAGCAGCCCAGGGTTCGAGACAGATACGCAGTATTTT
>many|.|TRBV5-1|TRBJ2-7
CASSPDRPAGEQYF
TGCGCCAGCAGCCCGGACAGGCCGGCGGGGGAGCAGTACTTC
>.|TRBD2|TRBV11-2|TRBJ2-7
CASSNLAGRKYF
TGTGCCAGCAGTAACCTAGCGGGAAGGAAGTACTTC
>many|.|TRBV4-1|TRBJ2-1
CASSQEWRGGGNEQFF
TGCGCCAGCAGCCAAGAATGGCGCGGGGGCGGCAATGAGCAGTTCTTC
>.|TRBD2|TRBV11-2|TRBJ2-7
CASSSIAGIYEQYF
TGTGCCAGCAGCTCAATAGCGGGAATCTACGAGCAGTACTTC
>many|TRBD1|TRBV28|TRBJ1-6
CASSLPGQGASYNSPLHF
TGTGCCAGCAGTCTCCCGGGACAGGGGGCCTCCTATAATTCACCCCTCCACTTT
>many|.|TRBV6-1|TRBJ2-1
CASRKVGLSYNEQFF
TGTGCCAGCAGGAAGGTGGGACTCTCCTACAATGAGCAGTTCTTC
>.|.|TRBV18|TRBJ1-1
CASRTGINTEAFF
TGTGCCAGTCGAACAGGGATTAACACTGAAGCTTTCTTT
>many|TRBD1|TRBV20-1|TRBJ1-5
CSAREGTVSNQPQHF
TGCAGTGCTAGAGAGGGGACAGTTAGCAATCAGCCCCAGCATTTT
>.|TRBD2|TRBV7-3|TRBJ2-1
CASSPSTSGGDNEQFF
TGTGCCAGCAGCCCTTCGACTAGCGGGGGGGACAATGAGCAGTTCTTC
>.|TRBD1|TRBV10-3|TRBJ1-1
CAITRSGGGSDTEAFF
TGTGCCATCACCAGATCAGGGGGCGGGAGTGACACTGAAGCTTTCTTT
>many|TRBD1|TRBV5-1|TRBJ1-2
CASSPGTENYGYTF
TGCGCCAGCAGCCCCGGGACAGAGAACTATGGCTACACCTTC
>many|.|TRBV7-9|TRBJ1-1
CASSLEGAGGEAFF
TGTGCCAGCAGCTTAGAGGGTGCGGGGGGCGAAGCTTTCTTT
>many|.|TRBV7-2|TRBJ2-5
CASSLARGSAQETQYF
TGTGCCAGCAGCTTAGCAAGAGGGTCGGCCCAAGAGACCCAGTACTTC
>few|.|TRBV4-2|TRBJ2-5
CASSQVGGAQETQYF
TGTGCCAGCAGCCAAGTGGGGGGGGCCCAAGAGACCCAGTACTTC
>many|.|TRBV7-2|TRBJ2-2
CASTWISNTGELFF
TGTGCCAGCACCTGGATTTCGAACACCGGGGAGCTGTTTTTT
>.|.|TRBV7-2|TRBJ1-2
CASSLARSEFIGYTF
TGTGCCAGCAGCTTAGCGCGGTCGGAGTTTATAGGCTACACCTTC
>many|.|TRBV2|TRBJ2-3
CASSPGADRTDTQYF
TGTGCCAGCAGCCCAGGGGCGGATCGCACAGATACGCAGTATTTT
>many|.|TRBV10-3|TRBJ2-3
CAISEVPRIGTDTQYF
TGTGCCATCAGTGAGGTCCCGCGGATCGGCACAGATACGCAGTATTTT
>many|TRBD2|TRBV11-2|TRBJ2-7
CASSSRLAGGPYEQYF
TGTGCCAGCAGCTCGCGACTAGCGGGAGGGCCTTACGAGCAGTACTTC
>.|TRBD1|TRBV10-2|TRBJ2-5
CASSELLRGLLKTQYF
TGCGCCAGCAGTGAGCTCCTTAGGGGGCTGCTAAAGACCCAGTACTTC
>many|.|TRBV11-2|TRBJ2-5
CASSLMGPSSRETQYF
TGTGCCAGCAGCTTAATGGGACCATCCTCTCGAGAGACCCAGTACTTC
>.|.|TRBV6-2/TRBV6-3|TRBJ2-1
CASSYSGSNVREQFF
TGTGCCAGCAGTTACAGTGGGAGCAATGTTAGAGAGCAGTTCTTC
>many|.|TRBV7-6|TRBJ2-1
CASSLAQVYSEQFF
TGTGCCAGCAGCTTAGCTCAGGTCTACAGTGAGCAGTTCTTC
>many|.|TRBV11-2|TRBJ1-2
CASSLEGRTLYGYTF
TGTGCCAGCAGCTTAGAGGGCAGGACCCTCTATGGCTACACCTTC
>.|TRBD1|TRBV24-1|TRBJ2-2
CATSLTGLGGELFF
TGTGCCACCAGTCTGACAGGGTTGGGCGGGGAGCTGTTTTTT
>.|TRBD1|TRBV12-3/TRBV12-4|TRBJ2-7
CASSFRQGIDEQYF
TGTGCCAGCAGCTTCCGACAGGGAATAGACGAGCAGTACTTC
>many|.|TRBV7-9|TRBJ2-3
CASSLGPDTQYF
TGTGCCAGCAGCTTAGGGCCGGATACGCAGTATTTT
>few|TRBD2|TRBV11-2|TRBJ2-2
CASSLNAGGRTGELFF
TGTGCCAGCAGCTTAAATGCGGGAGGAAGGACCGGGGAGCTGTTTTTT
>few|.|TRBV6-6|TRBJ1-2
CASTYGESSWGYTF
TGTGCCAGCACCTATGGGGAATCCAGCTGGGGCTACACCTTC
>few|.|TRBV5-6|TRBJ1-1
CASSLTSPNTEAFF
TGTGCCAGCAGTTTAACAAGCCCAAACACTGAAGCTTTCTTT
>few|.|TRBV4-3|TRBJ2-1
CASSQDATVGDEQFF
TGCGCCAGCAGCCAAGATGCGACAGTTGGTGATGAGCAGTTCTTC